What follows are 21 T cell receptor beta chains derived from one specimen sequenced in a study of blood T cell repertoires in COVID-19. Repertoires were generated with immunoSEQ multiplex PCR, while TCRdb's copy carries only in-frame clones and drops some. The data contain 200,000 to 250,000 clones, 88% of them singletons. The sample taken for sequencing was peripheral blood. The receptors come from a man in his 70s with acute or convalescent COVID-19.

The rearrangement links TRBV6-1 to TRBJ1-4, with 7 bases that match TRBD1. Looked up from germline, CDR1 is MNHNS and CDR2 is SASEGT. This CDR3 comprises 14 residues. The ends lost 3 bases at V and 5 bases at J; junction bases unmatched: 3. CDR3 bases: TGTGCCAGCAGTGATGGGACAGCGAATGAAAAACTGTTTTTT. Amino acid sequence: CASSDGTANEKLFF.

The rearrangement joins TRBV6-6 to TRBJ1-6; no clear D. CDR3 length: 11 residues. Germline loops: CDR1 MNHNY, CDR2 SVGAGI (reference sequence). Trimming pared 6 bases from V and 7 bases from J, leaving 4 bases between. The DNA for the CDR3 is TGTGCCAGCAGCGGGAATTCACCCCTCCACTTT. Translation: CASSGNSPLHF.

This clone was detected only once. The rearrangement links TRBV6-1 to TRBJ2-1; 8 positions match TRBD2. Trimming took 3 bases from V and 9 from J; bases not matched to a gene: 13. The V gene's germline CDR1 is MNHNS and CDR2 SASEGT. The CDR3 runs to 16 residues. CDR3 protein: CASSDSGIVRGAEQFF. In DNA, the CDR3 is TGTGCCAGCAGTGATAGCGGGATTGTACGCGGTGCTGAGCAGTTCTTC.

The rearrangement uses TRBV28 and TRBJ2-1; D unclear. V was trimmed by 5 bases and J by 0 bases, leaving 11 bases between them. From germline, CDR1 is MDHEN and CDR2 SYDVKM. The CDR3 runs to 15 residues. The CDR3: CASSTQQSSYNEQFF. CDR3 nucleotides: TGTGCCAGCAGTACCCAACAAAGCTCCTACAATGAGCAGTTCTTC.

The rearrangement uses TRBV18 and TRBJ1-3; D remains unclear. The CDR3 loop spans 15 amino acids. V dropped 2 bases and J dropped 0 bases, with 8 bases sitting between them. CDR1 KGHSH and CDR2 LQKENI come from the germline V gene. CDR3 nucleotide sequence: TGTGCCAGCTCACCAGGAGTTTTCTCTGGAAACACCATATATTTT. Translation gives CASSPGVFSGNTIYF.

The genes are TRBV28 and TRBJ1-5; TRBD1 agrees at 11 bases. Germline lookup yields CDR1 MDHEN and CDR2 SYDVKM. V lost 5 bases and J lost 7; bases outside the gene matches: 1. The CDR3 length is 13 residues. DNA for the CDR3: TGTGCCAGCAGTGGGACAGGGGGACAGCCCCAGCATTTT. Amino acids: CASSGTGGQPQHF.

The CDR3 region is CASGLKAGSEQFF. Here the CDR3 DNA reads TGTGCTAGTGGTTTGAAAGCGGGGTCCGAGCAGTTCTTC. The rearrangement joins TRBV12-5 to TRBJ2-1; the match to TRBD2 covers 7 bases. CDR3 size: 13 residues. J gave up 10 bases and V 2 bases, and 5 bases lay outside the gene matches. The germline CDR1 and CDR2 sequences are LGHNT and FRNRAP. The whole variable domain, filled in from reference TRBV12-5 and TRBJ2-1, reads DARVTQTPRHKVTEMGQEVTMRCQPILGHNTVFWYRQTMMQGLELLAYFRNRAPLDDSGMPKDRFSAEMPDATLATLKIQPSEPRDSAVYFCASGLKAGSEQFFGPGTRLTVL.

The V and J genes are TRBV14 and TRBJ2-2; the match to TRBD2 covers 14 bases. V gave up 2 bases and J gave up 4 bases; unmatched junction bases: 21. This CDR3 comprises 23 residues. The germline V gene encodes CDR1 SGHDN and CDR2 FVKESK. The CDR3 spells CASSQSRGGLAGVSRDGTGELFF. The CDR3 DNA reads TGTGCCAGCAGCCAAAGCAGGGGGGGACTAGCGGGAGTATCCCGCGATGGCACCGGGGAGCTGTTTTTT.

The chain combines TRBV29-1 with TRBJ2-1; D possibly corresponds to TRBD2 (5 bases). This CDR3 spans 12 amino acids. V was shortened by 1 base and J by 9 bases, with 10 bases between the two germline ends. Germline V gene sequence: CDR1 SQVTM, CDR2 ANQGSEA. The CDR3: CSVEAGGIEQFF. The CDR3, as DNA: TGCAGCGTTGAAGCAGGAGGTATTGAGCAGTTCTTC.

This rearrangement joins TRBV28 to TRBJ1-2; D unclear. Between the trimmed V and J ends, which lost 3 bases and 8 bases, there was a span of 7 bases. CDR3 length: 11 residues. Per the germline V gene, CDR1 is MDHEN and CDR2 is SYDVKM. This chain's CDR3 is CASSFRGGYTF. The CDR3 nucleotides are TGTGCCAGCAGTTTCCGAGGGGGCTACACCTTC.

This sequence joins TRBV5-1 and TRBJ1-4, with 9 bases lining up with TRBD1. Germline CDR1 is SGHRS and CDR2 is YFSETQ. The length of the CDR3 is 16 residues. V was pared by 4 bases and J by 3 bases, with 7 bases of the junction left unmatched. CDR3 in amino acids: CASSPGGTGPNEKLFF. In DNA form, the CDR3 reads TGCGCCAGCAGCCCAGGTGGGACAGGGCCTAATGAAAAACTGTTTTTT.

The chain recombines TRBV10-3 with TRBJ2-5, with 10 bases that match TRBD2. Germline V lookup: CDR1 ENHRY, CDR2 SYGVKD. The ends lost 6 bases at V and 5 bases at J; junction bases unmatched: 9. The CDR3 is made up of 15 amino acids. The CDR3 DNA reads as TGTGCCATCAGCAATAGCGGGGGGAGTGTGGAGACCCAGTACTTC. Protein product: CAISNSGGSVETQYF.

The V gene is TRBV5-1, the J gene TRBJ2-3; no clear D. Between the trimmed V and J ends, which lost 4 bases and 2 bases, there was a span of 5 bases. The CDR3 extends over 12 amino acids. Per germline, CDR1 SGHRS and CDR2 YFSETQ. CDR3 DNA: TGCGCCAGCAGCGGGCCCACAGATACGCAGTATTTT. Translated: CASSGPTDTQYF.

This clone was seen more than once but under ten times. The rearrangement uses TRBV10-3 and TRBJ2-2; perhaps TRBD2 as D (7 bases). V lost 10 bases and J 4 bases, leaving 13 bases between the germline ends. This CDR3 contains 13 residues. CDR1 is ENHRY, CDR2 SYGVKD, per germline. Here the CDR3 DNA reads TGTGCCACGGAGGGGGGGCTCACCGGGGAGCTGTTTTTT. Translation gives CATEGGLTGELFF.

The chain combines TRBV29-1 with TRBJ2-7; D gene unclear. Germline V gene sequence: CDR1 SQVTM, CDR2 ANQGSEA. V was cut by 7 bases and J by 0 bases, with 7 bases left in between. CDR3 length equals 11 residues. CDR3 region: CSEVSSYEQYF. CDR3 DNA sequence: TGCAGCGAAGTTAGCTCCTACGAGCAGTACTTC.

The V and J genes are TRBV10-3 and TRBJ2-7; 11 bases match TRBD2. CDR3 length: 15 amino acids. CDR1 is ENHRY and CDR2 is SYGVKD in the germline V gene. Trimming took 4 bases from V and 5 from J; bases not matched to a gene: 7. DNA for the CDR3: TGTGCCATCAGTGCCCTAACTAGCGGGAGTAACGAGCAGTACTTC. This sequence encodes CAISALTSGSNEQYF.

The J gene is TRBJ1-2, the V gene TRBV7-9; D is undetermined. The germline V gene encodes CDR1 SEHNR and CDR2 FQNEAQ (reference sequence). The CDR3 spans 12 residues. V was clipped by 6 bases and J by 8 bases, with 13 bases between them. The chain's CDR3 is CASSPGPGGYTF. The CDR3 region has the DNA TGTGCCAGCAGTCCGGGCCCGGGGGGCTACACCTTC. Supplemented by reference TRBV7-9 and TRBJ1-2, the full variable domain reads DTGVSQNPRHKITKRGQNVTFRCDPISEHNRLYWYRQTLGQGPEFLTYFQNEAQLEKSRLLSDRFSAERPKGSFSTLEIQRTEQGDSAMYLCASSPGPGGYTFGSGTRLTVV.

The chain has TRBV6-2 or TRBV6-3 and TRBJ2-1; 9 nucleotides align to TRBD2. CDR1 is MNHEY and CDR2 is SVGEGT in the germline V gene. The CDR3 is made up of 15 amino acids. J was trimmed by 2 bases and V by 4 bases; bases with no gene match: 3. The CDR3 DNA is TGTGCCAGCAGTTGGGGCGGGAGGGCCTACAATGAGCAGTTCTTC. It is translated as CASSWGGRAYNEQFF.

The CDR3 DNA reads as TGTGCCACAGCGAGTGGAGGGGTGGCCTACAATGAGCAGTTCTTC. Translated: CATASGGVAYNEQFF. The J gene is TRBJ2-1, the V gene TRBV28; TRBD2 might be the D (6 bases). The ends were cut back, 10 bases at V and 2 bases at J, with 18 bases in the middle. Germline CDR1 and CDR2: MDHEN and SYDVKM. The CDR3 consists of 15 residues.

The chain recombines TRBV7-2 with TRBJ2-1, with 13 nucleotides matching TRBD2. CDR1 and CDR2 (germline): SGHTA, FQGNSA. The junction had 8 bases not matched to a gene; V was cut back by 5 bases and J by 7 bases. This CDR3 has 16 amino acids. The CDR3 nucleotides are TGTGCCAGCAGCCCCCGGACTAGCGGGAGTCGGAATGAGCAGTTCTTC. This translates into CASSPRTSGSRNEQFF.

The chain uses TRBV3-1 (or the pseudogene TRBV3-2) and TRBJ1-2; D is possibly TRBD1 (6 bases). Germline lookup yields CDR1 LGHDT and CDR2 YNNKEL (reference sequence). Deletions cut 0 bases from V and 1 base from J, with 18 bases between. The CDR3 sequence is 18 residues long. The chain's CDR3 is CASSQDLGTSNLNYGYTF. In nucleotides, the CDR3 is TGTGCCAGCAGCCAAGATCTGGGGACATCTAATCTTAACTATGGCTACACCTTC.